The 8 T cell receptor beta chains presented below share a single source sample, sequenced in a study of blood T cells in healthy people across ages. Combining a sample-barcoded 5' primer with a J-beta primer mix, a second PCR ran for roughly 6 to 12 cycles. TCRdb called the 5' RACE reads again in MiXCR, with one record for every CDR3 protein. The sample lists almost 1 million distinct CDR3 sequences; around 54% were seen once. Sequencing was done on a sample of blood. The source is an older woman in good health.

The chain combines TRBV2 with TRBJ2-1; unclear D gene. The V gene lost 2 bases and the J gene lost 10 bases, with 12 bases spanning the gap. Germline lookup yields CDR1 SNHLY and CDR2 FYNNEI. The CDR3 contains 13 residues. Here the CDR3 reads CASSETVWQEQFF. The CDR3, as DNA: TGTGCCAGCAGTGAAACAGTGTGGCAGGAGCAGTTCTTC.

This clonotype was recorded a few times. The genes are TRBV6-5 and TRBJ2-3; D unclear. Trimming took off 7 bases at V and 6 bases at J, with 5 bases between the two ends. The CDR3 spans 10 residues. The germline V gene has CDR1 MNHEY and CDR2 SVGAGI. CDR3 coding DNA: TGTGCCAGCACCGGTGATACGCAGTATTTT. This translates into CASTGDTQYF.

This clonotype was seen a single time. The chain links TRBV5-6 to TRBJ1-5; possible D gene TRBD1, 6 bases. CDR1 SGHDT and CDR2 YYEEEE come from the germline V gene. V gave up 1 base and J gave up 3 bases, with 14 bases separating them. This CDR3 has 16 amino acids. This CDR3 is CASSLSGVGANQPQHF. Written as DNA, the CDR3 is TGTGCCAGCAGCTTGTCCGGGGTGGGGGCCAATCAGCCCCAGCATTTT.

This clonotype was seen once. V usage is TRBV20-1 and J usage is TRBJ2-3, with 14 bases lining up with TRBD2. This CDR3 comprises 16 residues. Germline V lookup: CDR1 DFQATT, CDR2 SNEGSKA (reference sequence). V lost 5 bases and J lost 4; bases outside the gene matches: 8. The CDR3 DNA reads TGCAGTGCTCCTGGACTAGCGGGAGGTCATGCAGATACGCAGTATTTT. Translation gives CSAPGLAGGHADTQYF.

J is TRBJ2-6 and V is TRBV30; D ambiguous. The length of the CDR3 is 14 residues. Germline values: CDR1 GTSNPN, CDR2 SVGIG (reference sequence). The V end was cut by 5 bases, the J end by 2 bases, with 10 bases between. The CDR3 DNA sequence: TGTGCCTGGTCACCGGGTCCTGGGGCCAACGTCCTGACTTTC. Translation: CAWSPGPGANVLTF.

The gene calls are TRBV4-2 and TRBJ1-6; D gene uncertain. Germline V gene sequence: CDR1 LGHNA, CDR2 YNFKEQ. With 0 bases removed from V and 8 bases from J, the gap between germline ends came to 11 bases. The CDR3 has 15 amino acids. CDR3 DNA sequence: TGTGCCAGCAGCCAAGAGGTTTTGTTTGATTCACCCCTCCACTTT. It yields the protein CASSQEVLFDSPLHF.

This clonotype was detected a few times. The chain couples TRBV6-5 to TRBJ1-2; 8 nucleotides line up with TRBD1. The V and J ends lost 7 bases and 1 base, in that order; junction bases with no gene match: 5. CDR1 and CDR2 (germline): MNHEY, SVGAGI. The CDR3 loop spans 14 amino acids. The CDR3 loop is CASTRTGLNYGYTF. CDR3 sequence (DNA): TGTGCCAGCACACGGACAGGGCTTAACTATGGCTACACCTTC.

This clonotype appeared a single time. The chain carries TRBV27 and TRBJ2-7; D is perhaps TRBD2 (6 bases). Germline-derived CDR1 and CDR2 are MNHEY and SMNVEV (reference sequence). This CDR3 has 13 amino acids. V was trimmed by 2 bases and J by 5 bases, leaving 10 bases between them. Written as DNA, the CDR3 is TGTGCCAGCAGTTTAAAGGGACTTCACGAGCAGTACTTC. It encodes CASSLKGLHEQYF.